This T cell receptor beta chain was captured by sequencing in a study of cytomegalovirus exposure and HLA in healthy donors. PCR primers comprised 60 Vbeta and 13 Jbeta primers. Produced via immunoSEQ multiplex PCR; TCRdb's table is partial and in-frame only. Of roughly 150,000 clones in the sample, 75% to 90% were seen once. The CDR3 contains 14 residues. The V segment lost 6 bases and the J segment 0 bases; nucleotides outside the gene matches: 4. Germline V gene sequence: CDR1 KGHSH, CDR2 LQKENI. Concerning this clone itself: The target antigen is unknown.

Whole-study results and caveats: The study listed about 150 cytomegalovirus-associated TCR beta chains.

Sequenced material: PBMCs. This rearrangement joins TRBV18 to TRBJ2-5, with 7 nucleotides matching TRBD2. This clonotype was obtained from a male donor in good health and CMV-seronegative. This CDR3 reads CASSEGLNQETQYF. CDR3 DNA: TGTGCCAGCTCTGAGGGACTAAACCAAGAGACCCAGTACTTC.